Presented here are 10 T cell receptor beta chains from one specimen sequenced in a study of blood T cell repertoires in COVID-19. Assay: immunoSEQ multiplex PCR; the TCRdb copy retains only in-frame clones and omits some. Altogether roughly 330,000 clones are present, roughly 86% being singletons, with the ten largest covering 5.3%. The sample consisted of PBMCs or T cells enriched from blood (not recorded which). The source is a young woman who had recovered from COVID-19.

As DNA, the CDR3 is TGTGCCAGCGCCGGCCAGGGGGCAGATACGCAGTATTTT. Its translation: CASAGQGADTQYF. The rearrangement uses TRBV7-9 and TRBJ2-3; 7 positions agree with TRBD1. Germline V gene lookup returns CDR1 SEHNR and CDR2 FQNEAQ (reference sequence). V lost 8 bases, J lost 4 bases, and 6 bases stayed unmatched. The CDR3 runs to 13 residues.

The rearrangement joins TRBV6-1 to TRBJ1-1; D gene unclear. Trimming took off 7 bases at V and 4 bases at J, with 13 bases between the two ends. The CDR3 sequence is 13 residues long. CDR1 is MNHNS, CDR2 SASEGT, per germline. As DNA, the CDR3 is TGTGCCAGCACCCCGGGAGGGTTCACTGAAGCTTTCTTT. Its translation: CASTPGGFTEAFF.

This clone showed up just once. The rearrangement uses TRBV7-2 and TRBJ2-5; a weak D match, TRBD2 (7 bases). V shed 5 bases and J shed 1 base, with 14 bases lying between them. Per germline, CDR1 SGHTA and CDR2 FQGNSA. The CDR3 length is 15 residues. CDR3 protein: CASSPSGGLQETQYF. CDR3 DNA sequence: TGTGCCAGCAGCCCCTCCGGGGGGCTCCAAGAGACCCAGTACTTC.

The chain employs TRBV19 and TRBJ1-2, with 11 positions matching TRBD1. Trimming at V came to 6 bases and at J to 4 bases, leaving 10 bases not matched to a gene. CDR3 size: 16 residues. Germline V gives CDR1 LNHDA, CDR2 SQIVND (reference sequence). CDR3 in amino acids: CASRRRTGGAFYGYTF. DNA for the CDR3: TGTGCCAGTAGAAGACGGACAGGGGGCGCTTTCTATGGCTACACCTTC. The full variable domain, in which reference TRBV19 and TRBJ1-2 provide the parts outside the CDR3, is DGGITQSPKYLFRKEGQNVTLSCEQNLNHDAMYWYRQDPGQGLRLIYYSQIVNDFQKGDIAEGYSVSREKKESFPLTVTSAQKNPTAFYLCASRRRTGGAFYGYTFGSGTRLTVV.

V is TRBV24-1 and J is TRBJ1-1, with 8 positions matching TRBD1. The CDR3 is made up of 13 amino acids. V was pared by 7 bases and J by 6 bases, with 6 bases of the junction left unmatched. Germline V gene data show CDR1 as KGHDR and CDR2 as SFDVKD. CDR3 bases: TGTGCCACCAGGGAGACAGGGGTAGCTGAAGCTTTCTTT. It yields the protein CATRETGVAEAFF.

This clone was observed once. Here the CDR3 DNA reads TGCGCCAGCAGCTTGGGGACGGGGGGGACCTACACTGAAGCTTTCTTT. Its protein product is CASSLGTGGTYTEAFF. The chain combines TRBV5-1 with TRBJ1-1, with a tentative D call TRBD1 (5 bases). CDR3 size: 16 residues. Germline assignment: CDR1 SGHRS and CDR2 YFSETQ. V was clipped by 0 bases and J by 3 bases, with 15 bases between them.

This clone is a singleton in its sample. V usage is TRBV19 and J usage is TRBJ1-2; 9 bases are shared with TRBD1. V shed 3 bases and J 3 bases; nucleotides not matched to a gene: 5. The CDR3 sequence is 15 residues long. The V gene's germline CDR1 is LNHDA and CDR2 SQIVND (reference sequence). CDR3: CASSMNRGRYYGYTF. In DNA form, the CDR3 reads TGTGCCAGTAGTATGAACAGGGGGCGCTACTATGGCTACACCTTC.

In this sample, this clone turned up once. The rearrangement uses TRBV12-3 or TRBV12-4 and TRBJ1-2; TRBD1 is a possible D gene (6 bases). The CDR3 sequence is 12 residues long. Trimming cost V 3 bases and J 12 bases, with 14 bases left between them. This chain's CDR3 is CASSFNREGHTF. The DNA for the CDR3 is TGTGCCAGCAGTTTTAACAGGGAAGGCCACACCTTC.

The DNA for the CDR3 is TGTGCCAGCAGTGACGACAGGGAGACCGGGGAGCTGTTTTTT. This translates into CASSDDRETGELFF. V and J are TRBV6-1 and TRBJ2-2; the match to TRBD1 covers 7 bases. Germline assignment: CDR1 MNHNS and CDR2 SASEGT. The CDR3 sequence is 14 residues long. J lost 5 bases, V lost 3 bases, and 3 bases had no gene match.

The chain is built from TRBV7-2 and TRBJ2-3, with 11 bases fitting TRBD1. Germline loops: CDR1 SGHTA, CDR2 FQGNSA. V lost 3 bases to trimming and J lost 2 bases; unmatched junction nucleotides: 1. CDR3 size: 15 residues. DNA for the CDR3: TGTGCCAGCAGCTTGGGACAGGGGGACACAGATACGCAGTATTTT. It is translated as CASSLGQGDTDTQYF.